One and the same sample provided the 5 T cell receptor beta chains below, sequenced in a study of blood T cell repertoires in COVID-19. Data came from immunoSEQ multiplex PCR; TCRdb stores just in-frame clones and leaves some out. The data show about 210,000 clones, roughly four fifths seen once. Material for sequencing was peripheral blood. These TCRs come from a woman aged 80 or older with COVID-19, enrolled during active disease.

V usage is TRBV5-5 and J usage is TRBJ2-5, with 8 positions matching TRBD2. The CDR3 loop spans 14 amino acids. Germline CDR1 and CDR2: SGHKS and YYEKEE (reference sequence). Germline trimming cut 3 bases from V and 5 bases from J; bases unmatched to any gene: 6. DNA of the CDR3: TGTGCCAGCAGCTCCCCGGGCGGGGGGGAGACCCAGTACTTC. Translation: CASSSPGGGETQYF.

The CDR3 DNA reads as TGTGCCATCAGTGATGCGGTGAACACTGAAGCTTTCTTT. Translating it yields CAISDAVNTEAFF. The chain carries TRBV10-3 and TRBJ1-1; D call uncertain. This CDR3 contains 13 residues. CDR1 is ENHRY, CDR2 SYGVKD, per germline. Trimming stripped 3 bases from V and 0 bases from J, with 5 bases between.

V gene TRBV5-1 combines with J gene TRBJ2-7, with 10 bases aligning to TRBD1. Germline lookup yields CDR1 SGHRS and CDR2 YFSETQ. The CDR3 covers 14 residues. J lost 7 bases, V lost 4 bases, and 8 bases had no gene match. This CDR3 is CASSVGTGEEEQYF. In DNA, the CDR3 is TGCGCCAGCAGCGTGGGGACAGGGGAGGAGGAGCAGTACTTC.

CDR3 sequence reads: CASQEGQFNEKLFF. The CDR3 DNA follows: TGTGCCAGCCAGGAGGGACAGTTTAATGAAAAACTGTTTTTT. The rearrangement joins TRBV18 to TRBJ1-4, with 7 bases aligning to TRBD1. V was clipped by 8 bases and J by 4 bases; unmatched bases: 7. The CDR3 consists of 14 residues. CDR1 is KGHSH and CDR2 is LQKENI in the germline V gene.

The CDR3 here is CASGSGTRSTGELFF. In nucleotides, the CDR3 is TGTGCCAGCGGATCCGGGACTAGGAGCACCGGGGAGCTGTTTTTT. The V and J genes are TRBV6-5 and TRBJ2-2; TRBD2 aligns across 8 bases. The CDR3 loop spans 15 amino acids. Germline CDR1 and CDR2: MNHEY and SVGAGI. V was pared by 8 bases and J by 4 bases, with 9 bases of the junction left unmatched.